Listed below are T cell receptor beta chains from one sample, sequenced in a study of T-cell memory formation after mild COVID-19. TCRdb recomputed calls from the 5' RACE reads with MiXCR, one row per CDR3 protein. The data show 200,000 to 300,000 distinct CDR3 sequences, 16% seen once. Sequencing was carried out using PBMCs or a T cell subset sorted from them (not recorded which). Receptors originate from a man in his late teens or twenties who had mild COVID-19 (a few samples of this study predate the infection). Cell type and time point are not known. CDR3s include the opening cysteine and the closing phenylalanine or tryptophan. Each record gives: D gene, clone size, J gene, V gene, CDR3 protein, CDR3 DNA. The D gene is left open where the match is weak. Clone size is stated in some rows and not others, as once, few, many or a class when expanded.

d_call: .; clone_size: few; j_call: TRBJ2-3; v_call: TRBV9; cdr3_aa: CASSVAVSTDTQYF; cdr3_nt: TGTGCCAGCAGCGTTGCGGTTAGCACAGATACGCAGTATTTT
d_call: .; clone_size: few; j_call: TRBJ2-2; v_call: TRBV14; cdr3_aa: CASSLTGFYTGELFF; cdr3_nt: TGTGCCAGCAGCCTGACAGGATTCTACACCGGGGAGCTGTTTTTT
d_call: .; clone_size: .; j_call: TRBJ1-5; v_call: TRBV7-2; cdr3_aa: CASSPAGQPQHF; cdr3_nt: TGTGCCAGCAGTCCTGCGGGTCAGCCCCAGCATTTT
d_call: .; clone_size: few; j_call: TRBJ1-2; v_call: TRBV4-1; cdr3_aa: CASSQEGGRASNYGYTF; cdr3_nt: TGCGCCAGCAGCCAAGAGGGAGGCAGGGCCTCTAACTATGGCTACACCTTC
d_call: .; clone_size: .; j_call: TRBJ1-1; v_call: TRBV28; cdr3_aa: CASSQRGWTTEAFF; cdr3_nt: TGTGCCAGCAGCCAGAGGGGATGGACGACTGAAGCTTTCTTT
d_call: .; clone_size: few; j_call: TRBJ2-3; v_call: TRBV4-3; cdr3_aa: CASSQDPGTQYF; cdr3_nt: TGCGCCAGCAGCCAAGACCCGGGTACGCAGTATTTT
d_call: .; clone_size: few; j_call: TRBJ2-1; v_call: TRBV29-1; cdr3_aa: CSVEAEGASYNEQFF; cdr3_nt: TGCAGCGTTGAAGCGGAGGGGGCCTCCTACAATGAGCAGTTCTTC
d_call: .; clone_size: .; j_call: TRBJ2-1; v_call: TRBV11-2; cdr3_aa: CASSLLPQGRFF; cdr3_nt: TGTGCCAGCAGCCTCCTACCCCAGGGGAGGTTCTTC
d_call: TRBD2; clone_size: few; j_call: TRBJ2-2; v_call: TRBV3-1; cdr3_aa: CASSQTGGPDTGELFF; cdr3_nt: TGTGCCAGCAGCCAAACGGGGGGGCCGGACACCGGGGAGCTGTTTTTT
d_call: .; clone_size: .; j_call: TRBJ1-3; v_call: TRBV12-3/TRBV12-4; cdr3_aa: CASTTGISANTIYF; cdr3_nt: TGTGCCAGCACCACAGGGATATCTGCAAACACCATATATTTT
d_call: .; clone_size: few; j_call: TRBJ2-5; v_call: TRBV12-3/TRBV12-4; cdr3_aa: CASSLEVAVTIQETQYF; cdr3_nt: TGTGCCAGCAGCTTAGAGGTAGCAGTAACTATTCAAGAGACCCAGTACTTC
d_call: TRBD1; clone_size: few; j_call: TRBJ1-3; v_call: TRBV4-1; cdr3_aa: CASSPGQVFGNTIYF; cdr3_nt: TGCGCCAGCAGCCCCGGACAGGTTTTTGGAAACACCATATATTTT
d_call: TRBD1; clone_size: .; j_call: TRBJ1-1; v_call: TRBV5-6; cdr3_aa: CASSLETGRNTEAFF; cdr3_nt: TGTGCCAGCAGCTTGGAGACAGGGAGAAACACTGAAGCTTTCTTT
d_call: TRBD2; clone_size: many; j_call: TRBJ2-5; v_call: TRBV7-2; cdr3_aa: CASSPSGAQETQYF; cdr3_nt: TGTGCCAGCAGCCCCAGCGGGGCCCAAGAGACCCAGTACTTC
d_call: TRBD2; clone_size: few; j_call: TRBJ2-7; v_call: TRBV7-3; cdr3_aa: CASARGSTYEQYF; cdr3_nt: TGTGCCAGTGCGCGGGGGAGTACCTACGAGCAGTACTTC
d_call: .; clone_size: few; j_call: TRBJ2-1; v_call: TRBV4-1; cdr3_aa: CASSQRGGSYNEQFF; cdr3_nt: TGCGCCAGCAGCCAAAGGGGAGGCTCCTACAATGAGCAGTTCTTC
d_call: .; clone_size: few; j_call: TRBJ1-1; v_call: TRBV4-3; cdr3_aa: CASSQEPGEDTEAFF; cdr3_nt: TGCGCCAGCAGCCAAGAGCCGGGAGAGGACACTGAAGCTTTCTTT
d_call: TRBD1; clone_size: .; j_call: TRBJ1-5; v_call: TRBV7-2; cdr3_aa: CASSSRTGLYQPQHF; cdr3_nt: TGTGCCAGCAGCTCGAGGACAGGGCTTTATCAGCCCCAGCATTTT
d_call: TRBD1; clone_size: .; j_call: TRBJ2-1; v_call: TRBV6-1; cdr3_aa: CASSARGQGADEQFF; cdr3_nt: TGTGCCAGCAGTGCCAGGGGACAGGGGGCTGATGAGCAGTTCTTC
d_call: .; clone_size: once; j_call: TRBJ1-6; v_call: TRBV9; cdr3_aa: CASSVDGSPLHF; cdr3_nt: TGTGCCAGCAGCGTAGATGGCTCACCCCTCCACTTT
d_call: TRBD1; clone_size: few; j_call: TRBJ2-7; v_call: TRBV12-3/TRBV12-4; cdr3_aa: CASSYVTGRHEQYF; cdr3_nt: TGTGCCAGCAGTTATGTGACAGGGAGACACGAGCAGTACTTC
d_call: .; clone_size: few; j_call: TRBJ1-6; v_call: TRBV30; cdr3_aa: CAWSVKDGTGGLHF; cdr3_nt: TGTGCCTGGAGTGTAAAGGATGGGACCGGGGGCCTCCACTTT
d_call: TRBD1; clone_size: .; j_call: TRBJ2-1; v_call: TRBV6-5; cdr3_aa: CASSYGWDSANNEQFF; cdr3_nt: TGTGCCAGCAGTTACGGATGGGACAGCGCAAACAATGAGCAGTTCTTC
d_call: .; clone_size: few; j_call: TRBJ1-2; v_call: TRBV12-3/TRBV12-4; cdr3_aa: CASSLGAGYTF; cdr3_nt: TGTGCCAGCAGTTTGGGCGCTGGCTACACCTTC